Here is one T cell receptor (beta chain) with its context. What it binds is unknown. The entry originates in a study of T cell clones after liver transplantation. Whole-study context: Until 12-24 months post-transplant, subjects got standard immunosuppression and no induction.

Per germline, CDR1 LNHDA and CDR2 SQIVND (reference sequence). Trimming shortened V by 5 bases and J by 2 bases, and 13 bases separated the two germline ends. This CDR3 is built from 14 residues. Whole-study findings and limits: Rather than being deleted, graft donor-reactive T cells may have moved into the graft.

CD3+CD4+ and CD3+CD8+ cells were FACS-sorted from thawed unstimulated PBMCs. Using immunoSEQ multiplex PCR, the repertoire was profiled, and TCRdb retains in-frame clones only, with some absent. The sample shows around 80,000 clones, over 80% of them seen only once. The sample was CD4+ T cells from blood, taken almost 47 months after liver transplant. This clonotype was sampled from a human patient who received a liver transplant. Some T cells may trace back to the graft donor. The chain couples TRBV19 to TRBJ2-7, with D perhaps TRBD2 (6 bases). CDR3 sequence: CASSPGDRPYEQYF. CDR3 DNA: TGTGCCAGTAGTCCGGGGGATCGCCCCTACGAGCAGTACTTC.